The rows below give T cell receptor beta chains drawn from one sample of a study of cytomegalovirus exposure and HLA in healthy donors. Libraries were prepared by immunoSEQ multiplex PCR; TCRdb keeps only in-frame clonotypes and omits some of them. The sample lists 150,000 to 200,000 clones; roughly four fifths were seen once. Material for sequencing was PBMCs. The receptors were gathered from a young woman in good health and CMV-seronegative. CDR3s include the opening cysteine and the closing phenylalanine or tryptophan. The D gene is left open where the match is weak. The listing skips clone size in some rows; elsewhere it reads once, few, many or a size class.

>TRBD1|TRBJ2-7|TRBV15|NA
TGTGCCACCAGCAGAGCAGGACAGGGGGGCTACGAGCAGTACTTC
CATSRAGQGGYEQYF
>NA|TRBJ2-5|TRBV9|NA
TGTGCCAGCAGCGTAGGCAGGGGTCAAGAGACCCAGTACTTC
CASSVGRGQETQYF
>NA|TRBJ2-7|TRBV7-2|NA
TGTGCCAGCAGCTTAGGCCTGGCAGCCCGACTCTACGAGCAGTACTTC
CASSLGLAARLYEQYF
>TRBD2|TRBJ2-3|TRBV6-1|NA
TGTGCCAGCAGTGGCGGGACTAGCGGGGGGGAAGCCTTCACAGATACGCAGTATTTT
CASSGGTSGGEAFTDTQYF
>NA|TRBJ2-3|TRBV2|NA
TGTGCCAGGACAACTCAAGAAGTTACCGGCACAGATACGCAGTATTTT
CARTTQEVTGTDTQYF
>TRBD1|TRBJ1-2|TRBV5-1|NA
TGCGCCAGCAGCCTCGGGACAGGGAACTATGGCTACACCTTC
CASSLGTGNYGYTF
>TRBD2|TRBJ2-1|TRBV30|NA
TGTGCCTGGAGTCGTCTAGCGGGAGGGTGGAATGAGCAGTTCTTC
CAWSRLAGGWNEQFF
>NA|TRBJ2-3|TRBV11-1|NA
TGTGCCAGCAGCTTAGGACAGGTGAAAACAGATACGCAGTATTTT
CASSLGQVKTDTQYF
>TRBD2|TRBJ2-1|TRBV5-4|once
TGTGCCAGCAGCTTAGGCGGGAGTATATACAATGAGCAGTTCTTC
CASSLGGSIYNEQFF
>NA|TRBJ1-6|TRBV7-3|NA
TGTGCCAGCAGCTTAAGCGGCGGGGTACGAGGCAATTCACCCCTCCACTTT
CASSLSGGVRGNSPLHF
>NA|TRBJ2-7|TRBV7-9|NA
TGTGCCAGCAGCCAGGGCGATGACTCGGTGAGCTCCTACGAGCAGTACTTC
CASSQGDDSVSSYEQYF
>NA|TRBJ2-1|TRBV5-1|NA
TGCGCCAGCAGCTACCGAGTGCCGGATGAGCAGTTCTTC
CASSYRVPDEQFF
>NA|TRBJ2-7|TRBV27|once
TGTGCCAGCAGTTTAATGGGAGACCCCTACGAGCAGTACTTC
CASSLMGDPYEQYF
>NA|TRBJ2-4|TRBV30|NA
TGTGCCTGGGCGGACTACTCCGGGGGTTTAGCCAAAAACATTCAGTACTTC
CAWADYSGGLAKNIQYF
>TRBD1|TRBJ1-1|TRBV25-1|NA
TGTGCCAGCAGTGAATATATCAGCAGGGGGGACACTGAAGCTTTCTTT
CASSEYISRGDTEAFF
>TRBD1|TRBJ1-4|TRBV7-9|NA
TGTGCCAGCAGCGACGGACAGGGAGGATACGAAAAACTGTTTTTT
CASSDGQGGYEKLFF
>TRBD2|TRBJ2-1|TRBV10-2|NA
TGCGCCAGCTGGACTAGCGGGAGTAGCTCCTACAATGAGCAGTTCTTC
CASWTSGSSSYNEQFF
>TRBD1|TRBJ2-7|TRBV9|NA
TGTGCCAGCAGCGTAGACCCACAGGGGCCCTACGAGCAGTACTTC
CASSVDPQGPYEQYF
>NA|TRBJ2-1|TRBV11-3|NA
TGTGCCAGCAGTGGGGGCATTTACAATGAGCAGTTCTTC
CASSGGIYNEQFF
>TRBD1|TRBJ2-2|TRBV29-1|NA
TGCAGCGTTTCCAATCGGGACAGGGGGGCCGGGGAGCTGTTTTTT
CSVSNRDRGAGELFF
>NA|TRBJ2-7|TRBV30|few
TGTGCCTGGAGTTTCAACAGCTACGAGCAGTACTTC
CAWSFNSYEQYF
>TRBD1|TRBJ1-2|TRBV19|NA
TGTGCCAGATACGGGACAGTCCCTGGCTACACCTTC
CARYGTVPGYTF
>TRBD1|TRBJ1-1|TRBV6-5|NA
TGTGTCAGCAGTTACTCTCGAGGGCCAGGGGGTAGGGCTTTCTTT
CVSSYSRGPGGRAFF
>NA|TRBJ2-1|TRBV19|NA
TGTGCCAGTAGGATAGGGAGCTCCTACAATGAGCAGTTCTTC
CASRIGSSYNEQFF
>TRBD1|TRBJ2-6|TRBV28|NA
TGTGCCACCCGGGACAGGAGCCTCTCTGGGGCCAACGTCCTGACTTTC
CATRDRSLSGANVLTF
>TRBD1|TRBJ2-2|TRBV5-1|NA
TGCGCCAGCAGCACAGGACAGGGTATCGCCGGGGAGCTGTTTTTT
CASSTGQGIAGELFF
>TRBD2|TRBJ2-7|TRBV5-8|NA
TGTGCCAGCAGCTTGTGGGGGGAGGGGCAAACCTACGAGCAGTACTTC
CASSLWGEGQTYEQYF
>NA|TRBJ1-1|TRBV5-3|NA
TGTGCCAGAAGGGGGTTCAGGGTGAACACTGAAGCTTTCTTT
CARRGFRVNTEAFF
>NA|TRBJ2-7|TRBV6-5|few
TGTGCCAGCAGTTACGGCACAGGGAACTCCTACGAGCAGTACTTC
CASSYGTGNSYEQYF
>NA|TRBJ1-5|TRBV21-1|once
TGTGCCAAAGAAGGACACATGAATCAGCCCCAGCATTTT
CAKEGHMNQPQHF
>TRBD2|TRBJ2-3|TRBV10-2|NA
TGCGCCAGCAGTGAGCTGGGACTAGCGGTAAGAGATACGCAGTATTTT
CASSELGLAVRDTQYF
>TRBD1|TRBJ1-1|TRBV5-8|NA
TGTGCCAGCAGTATAGGGGGGACAGTTAACACTGAAGCTTTCTTT
CASSIGGTVNTEAFF
>NA|TRBJ1-1|TRBV14|NA
TGTGCCAGCAGCCAGAGGGCTCCGTTTAACACTGAAGCTTTCTTT
CASSQRAPFNTEAFF
>TRBD1|TRBJ1-4|TRBV7-9|NA
TGTGCCAGCAGCCAGCAGGACAGGGGGCGTATTGAAAAACTGTTTTTT
CASSQQDRGRIEKLFF
>TRBD2|TRBJ2-3|TRBV9|NA
TGTGCCAGCAGCCCGACTCGACTAGCGGGGGCGGATACGCAGTATTTT
CASSPTRLAGADTQYF
>TRBD2|TRBJ2-3|TRBV6-1|NA
TGTGCCAGCAGTGAAGAACTAGCGGGCGGAGGGGATACGCAGTATTTT
CASSEELAGGGDTQYF
>TRBD2|TRBJ2-1|TRBV15|NA
TGTGCCACCAGCAGAGATCGAGCGGGAGGGCCGTATGAGCAGTTCTTC
CATSRDRAGGPYEQFF
>NA|TRBJ2-2|TRBV5-1|few
TGCGCCAGCAGCTTGGGACAGACGAACACCGGGGAGCTGTTTTTT
CASSLGQTNTGELFF
>NA|TRBJ2-3|TRBV28|NA
TGTGCCAGCAGTCCAGTCGGGGCAGATACGCAGTATTTT
CASSPVGADTQYF
>NA|TRBJ1-2|TRBV28|NA
TGTGCCAGCAGTTTACGGGGGTTCGACGGCTACACCTTC
CASSLRGFDGYTF
>TRBD1|TRBJ2-7|TRBV28|NA
TGTGCCAGCAGTTTGTGGACAGGAGCCTACGAGCAGTACTTC
CASSLWTGAYEQYF
>NA|TRBJ1-5|TRBV6-1|NA
TGTGCCAGCACCCAGAGCAATCAGCCCCAGCATTTT
CASTQSNQPQHF